Below are 24 T cell receptor beta chains sequenced from a single sample in a study of vaccination effects on CD4 cells after COVID-19. Antigens of these TCRs are unknown. The repertoire was sequenced with immunoSEQ multiplex PCR; TCRdb's copy has only in-frame clones and lacks some. The sample holds tens of thousands of clones; around 81% are singletons and the top ten take 0.95% to 1.5%. Expansion of antigen-specific CD4+ T cells with viral peptide pools was carried out by the ViraFEST assay before sequencing. With more than 9 days of culture completed, CD4+ T cells were isolated. Two-dose vaccination with either BNT162b2 or mRNA-1273 was given to the participants. This specimen was CD4+ T cells from PBMCs cultured with HCoV-229E spike peptides, taken after COVID-19 vaccination. All receptors derive from a human donor who received a COVID-19 vaccine.

Written as DNA, the CDR3 is TGTGCCAGCAGCGTATCAGGGGGTGGTCAGCCCCAGCATTTT. Its translation: CASSVSGGGQPQHF. The genes are TRBV6-5 and TRBJ1-5, with 7 bases identical to TRBD1. Germline V gene data show CDR1 as MNHEY and CDR2 as SVGAGI. This CDR3 is 14 amino acids long. With V trimmed by 6 bases and J by 6 bases, 8 bases remained unmatched.

J is TRBJ2-2 and V is TRBV19, with 10 bases fitting TRBD2. V dropped 5 bases and J dropped 5; count of bases not matched to a gene: 2. The CDR3 has 14 amino acids. The germline CDR1 and CDR2 sequences are LNHDA and SQIVND (reference sequence). The DNA of the CDR3 is TGTGCCAGTAGTTTAGCGGGGGGAACCGGGGAGCTGTTTTTT. This codes for CASSLAGGTGELFF.

The chain combines TRBV24-1 with TRBJ1-5; 7 positions agree with TRBD1. The CDR3 runs to 16 residues. Germline CDR1 KGHDR, CDR2 SFDVKD. Germline trimming cut 2 bases from V and 0 bases from J; bases unmatched to any gene: 3. The CDR3 spells CATSDSQGYSNQPQHF. In nucleotides, the CDR3 is TGTGCCACCAGTGATTCACAGGGGTATAGCAATCAGCCCCAGCATTTT.

This clone showed up just a few times. The genes are TRBV6-5 and TRBJ2-7; D is uncertain. Germline CDR1 reads MNHEY; CDR2 reads SVGAGI. The CDR3 spans 14 residues. Between the trimmed V and J ends, which lost 2 bases and 4 bases, there was a span of 12 bases. The CDR3 DNA reads TGTGCCAGCAGTTACATACAGTCCCCATACGAGCAGTACGTC. This codes for CASSYIQSPYEQYV.

The chain links TRBV5-1 to TRBJ2-5; D ambiguous. The CDR3 sequence is 14 residues long. The V gene's germline CDR1 is SGHRS and CDR2 YFSETQ. The V and J ends lost 1 base and 2 bases respectively, with 9 bases between them. The CDR3 loop reads CASSLLDSQETQYF. The CDR3 DNA sequence: TGCGCCAGCAGCTTGTTGGATTCTCAAGAGACCCAGTACTTC. The whole variable domain, remainder taken from reference TRBV5-1 and TRBJ2-5, is KAGVTQTPRYLIKTRGQQVTLSCSPISGHRSVSWYQQTPGQGLQFLFEYFSETQRNKGNFPGRFSGRQFSNSRSEMNVSTLELGDSALYLCASSLLDSQETQYFGPGTRLLVL.

This clone was recorded once. The V call is TRBV19, the J call TRBJ2-3, with 10 bases fitting TRBD1. The trim removed 6 bases at V and 6 bases at J, leaving 9 bases unmatched. The CDR3 consists of 15 residues. The germline V gene encodes CDR1 LNHDA and CDR2 SQIVND (reference sequence). The CDR3 region is CASRHGTGVSDTQYF. CDR3 bases: TGTGCCAGTAGGCACGGGACAGGGGTTTCGGATACGCAGTATTTT. Looking up the rest from reference TRBV19 and TRBJ2-3 gives the full variable domain: DGGITQSPKYLFRKEGQNVTLSCEQNLNHDAMYWYRQDPGQGLRLIYYSQIVNDFQKGDIAEGYSVSREKKESFPLTVTSAQKNPTAFYLCASRHGTGVSDTQYFGPGTRLTVL.

This clone was picked up a small number of times. In DNA form, the CDR3 reads TGCGCCAGCAGCCAAGCCAGAGGGGCCGTCTATGGCTACACCTTC. Translated: CASSQARGAVYGYTF. The J gene is TRBJ1-2, the V gene TRBV4-3; tentative D call: TRBD1 (5 bases). Trimming left V 1 base short and J 4 bases short, with 13 bases between. The germline CDR1 and CDR2 sequences are LGHNA and YSLEER. CDR3 length: 15 residues.

The chain recombines TRBV6-2 or TRBV6-3 with TRBJ1-1; TRBD1 might be the D (6 bases). The V end lost 4 bases, the J end lost 4 bases, and 22 bases lay between the germline ends. The CDR3 consists of 17 residues. Per the germline V gene, CDR1 is MNHEY and CDR2 is SVGEGT. The CDR3 reads CASSSAPGATGGTEAFF. CDR3 nucleotides: TGTGCCAGCAGTTCTGCTCCAGGGGCGACGGGCGGCACTGAAGCTTTCTTT.

CDR3 nucleotides: TGTGCCGGTTCCAGACCCGGCCAAGCTTTCTTT. This sequence encodes CAGSRPGQAFF. The gene calls are TRBV6-4 and TRBJ1-1; no clear D gene. Trimming pared 11 bases from V and 9 bases from J, leaving 16 bases between. The CDR3 sequence is 11 residues long. Germline V gene sequence: CDR1 MRHNA, CDR2 SNTAGT.

This clone occurred a few times. V is TRBV6-5 and J is TRBJ1-2; D uncertain. Trimming shortened V by 5 bases and J by 4 bases, and 8 bases separated the two germline ends. Germline CDR1 and CDR2: MNHEY and SVGAGI. The length of the CDR3 is 12 residues. The CDR3 DNA reads TGTGCCAGCAGTCCCGCAGCCTATGGCTACACCTTC. Translating it yields CASSPAAYGYTF.

In DNA form, the CDR3 reads TGTGCCAGCAGTTTACCGACCAGTGGCTACACCTTC. Protein sequence: CASSLPTSGYTF. The V gene is TRBV28, the J gene TRBJ1-2; D not resolved. The CDR3 is 12 residues long. Trimming stripped 2 bases from V and 7 bases from J, with 8 bases between. CDR1 and CDR2 (germline): MDHEN, SYDVKM.

Regarding this clone: The junction and the germline gene differ at one end; a read error may be behind it. This chain connects TRBV5-5 to TRBJ1-1, with D hard to call. CDR1 is SGHKS and CDR2 is YYEKEE in the germline V gene (reference sequence). The CDR3 is made up of 13 amino acids. The CDR3 spells CASSPLANNEAFF. CDR3 coding DNA: TGTGCCAGCAGCCCGTTGGCAAACAATGAAGCTTTCTTT.

The chain combines TRBV6-5 with TRBJ1-3; D perhaps matches TRBD1 (5 bases). V gave up 6 bases and J gave up 1 base, with 13 bases separating them. The CDR3 loop spans 15 amino acids. Germline V gives CDR1 MNHEY, CDR2 SVGAGI. This CDR3 reads CASRPQGRSGNTIYF. The CDR3 DNA reads TGTGCCAGCAGGCCTCAGGGACGTTCTGGAAACACCATATATTTT.

In its sample, this clone was seen once. This chain links TRBV5-8 with TRBJ2-7, with 8 nucleotides matching TRBD1. Germline V gene sequence: CDR1 SGHTS, CDR2 YDEGEE. V shed 4 bases and J 2 bases; nucleotides not matched to a gene: 2. CDR3 size: 13 residues. CDR3 nucleotides: TGTGCCAGCAGCCGGGGACAGGCCTACGAGCAGTACGTC. This codes for CASSRGQAYEQYV.

The chain carries TRBV25-1 and TRBJ2-7; 7 bases are a match to TRBD2. Germline CDR1 MGHDK, CDR2 SYGVNS. V gave up 3 bases and J gave up 5 bases; unmatched junction bases: 7. The CDR3 is 14 residues long. The CDR3 loop is CASSDSIRGDEQYV. The CDR3 DNA reads as TGTGCCAGCAGTGACAGCATCCGGGGGGACGAGCAGTACGTC.

This clone was seen once. The V call is TRBV6-2 or TRBV6-3, the J call TRBJ1-1; TRBD1 aligns across 9 bases. The V and J ends lost 4 bases and 3 bases, in that order; junction bases with no gene match: 6. The CDR3 length is 15 residues. Germline V gene sequence: CDR1 MNHEY, CDR2 SVGEGT. The CDR3 DNA sequence: TGTGCCAGCAGTTCGGAGGGACAGGGTCACACTGAAGCTTTCTTT. Protein product: CASSSEGQGHTEAFF.

V is TRBV18 and J is TRBJ2-7; D is unresolved. The CDR3 has 14 amino acids. Trimming took 3 bases from V and 2 from J, leaving 11 bases between them. In germline, CDR1 is KGHSH, CDR2 LQKENI. The CDR3 region is CASSPDRDAYEQYV. The CDR3 coding sequence is TGTGCCAGCTCACCGGATCGAGATGCCTACGAGCAGTACGTC.

V usage is TRBV19 and J usage is TRBJ2-3; the match to TRBD2 covers 8 bases. J lost 4 bases, V lost 8 bases, and 11 bases had no gene match. The length of the CDR3 is 15 residues. Germline V gene lookup returns CDR1 LNHDA and CDR2 SQIVND (reference sequence). The CDR3 coding sequence is TGTGCCAGTTCATCCCCCGGGGGGGTGTCAGATACGCAGTATTTT. Protein sequence: CASSSPGGVSDTQYF.

This clone was detected a few times. This chain uses TRBV12-3 or TRBV12-4 with TRBJ1-1, with a weak D call TRBD1 (6 bases). This CDR3 has 13 residues. Trimming took 6 bases from V and 1 from J, leaving 9 bases between them. CDR3: CASSGTPNTEAFF. CDR3 coding DNA: TGTGCCAGCAGCGGGACACCGAACACTGAAGCTTTCTTT.

This chain uses TRBV5-8 with TRBJ2-5, with no clear D. Trimming took off 2 bases at V and 5 bases at J, with 4 bases between the two ends. Germline CDR1 reads SGHTS; CDR2 reads YDEGEE. This CDR3 is built from 11 residues. CDR3 DNA sequence: TGTGCCAGCAGCTTTGGCGAGACCCAGTACTTC. Translating gives CASSFGETQYF.

The chain combines TRBV6-6 with TRBJ1-2, with D possibly being TRBD1 (6 bases). The V end was cut by 3 bases, the J end by 7 bases, with 18 bases between. The CDR3 runs to 15 residues. From germline, CDR1 is MNHNY and CDR2 SVGAGI (reference sequence). CDR3 nucleotide sequence: TGTGCCAGCAGTTATTTCCGACAGGATTGGGGTGGCTACACCTTC. Translation gives CASSYFRQDWGGYTF.

This clone has a single count. The chain employs TRBV7-2 and TRBJ1-6; no definite D call. V was trimmed by 2 bases and J by 9 bases, leaving 5 bases between them. Germline V lookup: CDR1 SGHTA, CDR2 FQGNSA. CDR3 size: 12 residues. This chain's CDR3 is CASSLRVSPLHF. CDR3 DNA sequence: TGTGCCAGCAGCTTACGCGTTTCACCCCTCCACTTT.

The chain combines TRBV24-1 with TRBJ2-5; TRBD2 might be the D (6 bases). From germline, CDR1 is KGHDR and CDR2 SFDVKD. The CDR3 sequence is 13 residues long. Between the trimmed V and J ends, which lost 5 bases and 4 bases, there was a span of 10 bases. CDR3 coding DNA: TGTGCCACCAGTGTTGGAGGGGTAGAGACCCAGTACTTC. This sequence encodes CATSVGGVETQYF.

This sequence joins TRBV12-3 or TRBV12-4 and TRBJ2-1; 9 bases are shared with TRBD1. V was clipped by 7 bases and J by 6 bases; unmatched bases: 4. There are 13 residues in the CDR3. The CDR3 region has the DNA TGTGCCAGCACGACAGGGGGGGTCAATGAGCAGTTCTTC. Translating gives CASTTGGVNEQFF.